The entry below describes one T cell receptor (beta chain). Germline CDR1 and CDR2: MNHEY and SMNVEV (reference sequence). The CDR3 contains 14 residues. V was clipped by 1 base and J by 4 bases, with 10 bases between them. These data originate in a study of CD8 T cells in Susac syndrome. RNA was extracted with the RNeasy kit, and a quantity of roughly 0.5 to 1 ug was reverse transcribed using random hexamers. TCRdb independently ran MiXCR on the immunoSEQ multiplex PCR reads; one entry per CDR3 protein. Of about 190,000 distinct CDR3 sequences detected, almost 96% appear once; the ten largest clones hold around 0.092%.

Sequenced material: CD4+ T cells from PBMCs. This TCR was sampled from a human donor with Susac syndrome. V gene TRBV27 combines with J gene TRBJ1-2; D is unresolved. CDR3 sequence reads: CASSLWASGYGYTF. The CDR3 DNA is TGTGCCAGCAGTTTATGGGCTTCAGGCTATGGCTACACCTTC.